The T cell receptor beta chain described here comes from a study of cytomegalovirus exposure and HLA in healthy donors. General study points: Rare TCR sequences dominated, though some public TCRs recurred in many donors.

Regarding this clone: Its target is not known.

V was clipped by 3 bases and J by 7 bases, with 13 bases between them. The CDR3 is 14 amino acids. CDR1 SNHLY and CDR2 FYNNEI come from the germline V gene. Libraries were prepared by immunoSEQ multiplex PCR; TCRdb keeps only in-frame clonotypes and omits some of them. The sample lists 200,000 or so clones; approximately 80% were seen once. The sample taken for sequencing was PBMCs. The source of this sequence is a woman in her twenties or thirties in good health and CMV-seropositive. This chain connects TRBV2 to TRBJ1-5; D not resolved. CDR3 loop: CASSESPTGQPQHF. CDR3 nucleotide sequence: TGTGCCAGCAGTGAGTCACCGACGGGACAGCCCCAGCATTTT.